These 6 T cell receptor beta chains originate from one sample sequenced in a study of blood T cells in healthy people across ages. Sample-barcoded 5' priming and a J-beta primer mix drove a second PCR of roughly 6 to 12 cycles. MiXCR, applied by TCRdb to the 5' RACE reads, yields one record per CDR3 protein. The sample yields some 1.4 million distinct CDR3 sequences, around 39% seen once. The sequencing sample was made of blood. These receptors all come from a woman in her late teens or twenties in good health.

This clonotype showed up just a few times. The V gene is TRBV5-6, the J gene TRBJ2-7, with D perhaps being TRBD1 or TRBD2 (6 bases each). V gave up 4 bases and J gave up 5 bases, with 13 bases separating them. From germline, CDR1 is SGHDT and CDR2 YYEEEE. The CDR3 contains 13 residues. The CDR3 region is CASSRGPPNEQYF. The CDR3 nucleotides are TGTGCCAGCAGCCGGGGGCCCCCGAACGAGCAGTACTTC.

This chain joins TRBV5-6 and TRBJ2-7; 7 nucleotides agree with TRBD2. Trimming at V came to 6 bases and at J to 3 bases, leaving 6 bases not matched to a gene. The germline V gene has CDR1 SGHDT and CDR2 YYEEEE. The CDR3 loop spans 13 amino acids. The CDR3 loop is CASTARGDYEQYF. The CDR3 DNA reads TGTGCCAGCACCGCTCGGGGGGACTACGAGCAGTACTTC.

This clonotype was seen ten or more times. The chain joins TRBV7-2 to TRBJ2-1, with a possible D match to TRBD2 (5 bases). The germline V gene has CDR1 SGHTA and CDR2 FQGNSA. V lost 2 bases, J lost 9 bases, and 14 bases lay in between. The CDR3 totals 14 residues. CDR3 region: CASSLRLLALEQFF. CDR3 in DNA: TGTGCCAGCAGCTTACGGCTGCTAGCTCTTGAGCAGTTCTTC.

This clonotype was seen more than once but under ten times. The rearrangement joins TRBV27 to TRBJ2-3; D may be TRBD2 (5 bases). The CDR3 covers 15 residues. The V end lost 3 bases, the J end lost 3 bases, and 13 bases lay between the germline ends. The germline V gene has CDR1 MNHEY and CDR2 SMNVEV (reference sequence). CDR3 in amino acids: CASSFGVARTDTQYF. The CDR3 DNA reads TGTGCCAGCAGTTTCGGGGTGGCCCGGACAGATACGCAGTATTTT.

This clonotype was counted a few times. V usage is TRBV2 and J usage is TRBJ2-3; 8 bases line up with TRBD2. Unmatched junction bases numbered 18, after V lost 8 bases and J lost 2 bases. This CDR3 contains 18 residues. Germline CDR1 SNHLY, CDR2 FYNNEI. CDR3 in amino acids: CASEGYSEAGEITDTQYF. CDR3 nucleotide sequence: TGTGCCAGCGAAGGCTACTCGGAAGCGGGGGAGATCACAGATACGCAGTATTTT.

Only a few counts were recorded for this clonotype. The chain uses TRBV20-1 and TRBJ2-1; no clear D gene. This CDR3 spans 11 amino acids. Trimming took 2 bases from V and 6 from J, leaving 5 bases between them. Germline V gene lookup returns CDR1 DFQATT and CDR2 SNEGSKA (reference sequence). This CDR3 reads CSARLTNEQFF. CDR3 DNA sequence: TGCAGTGCTAGACTCACCAATGAGCAGTTCTTC.